This T cell receptor (beta chain) was recovered during a study of identical twins. Template switching (which added a universal primer site) was used, and cDNA carried unique molecular identifiers. TCRdb analysed the 5' RACE reads with MiXCR anew, one entry per CDR3 protein. Seen here are about 790,000 distinct CDR3 sequences, around a sixth observed once, and the top ten hold under 15%. This clonotype was seen more than once but under ten times. Trimming at V came to 7 bases and at J to 5 bases, leaving 11 bases not matched to a gene. CDR1 MNHNS and CDR2 SASEGT come from the germline V gene. This CDR3 contains 15 residues. The sample was also reused in another study, on T cells expressing NK-cell markers. This second study notes: Nothing established the HCMV specificity of expanded NKG2C+ T cell clones.

V usage is TRBV6-1 and J usage is TRBJ1-2, with TRBD1 matching 9 bases. The TCR originated in a woman aged 18-35 years in good health. What was sequenced was PBMCs. The CDR3 nucleotides are TGTGCCAGCATCAAGATCGGGACAGGGCAGTATGGCTACACCTTC. Translating gives CASIKIGTGQYGYTF.